One sample yielded the 31 T cell receptor beta chains listed below, sequenced in a study of radiation and T cells in renal cell carcinoma. Clones were read by immunoSEQ multiplex PCR, and TCRdb kept only the in-frame ones, dropping some. The sample yields about 140,000 clones, over 80% seen once. Time point: baseline pretreatment blood. Stated treatment: 15 Gy SBRT to primary tumor, nephrectomy 4 weeks later. The starting material was blood, obtained from a patient whose treatment included radiotherapy and nephrectomy. The receptor source for this set is a woman between 50 and 59 years old with renal cell carcinoma.

The rearrangement joins TRBV5-4 to TRBJ2-3; possibly TRBD1 for D (6 bases). The CDR3 sequence is 17 residues long. Germline V CDR1 and CDR2: SGHNT, YYREEE (reference sequence). The V end was cut by 0 bases, the J end by 3 bases, with 17 bases between. The CDR3 loop reads CASSLGAVVRGTDTQYF. DNA of the CDR3: TGTGCCAGCAGCTTGGGGGCCGTCGTGAGGGGGACAGATACGCAGTATTTT.

J is TRBJ2-7 and V is TRBV25-1; 9 bases agree with TRBD2. Germline CDR1 MGHDK, CDR2 SYGVNS. J lost 3 bases, V lost 3 bases, and 3 bases had no gene match. The CDR3 runs to 14 residues. CDR3 coding DNA: TGTGCCAGCAGTGATAGAGCGGGAGGCTACGAGCAGTACTTC. It is translated as CASSDRAGGYEQYF.

J is TRBJ2-3 and V is TRBV7-2; D unresolved. From germline, CDR1 is SGHTA and CDR2 FQGNSA. The CDR3 has 15 amino acids. Trimming left V 5 bases short and J 15 bases short, with 27 bases between. CDR3 sequence reads: CASSLQGTDTQDSYF. The CDR3 nucleotides read TGTGCCAGCAGCCTGCAAGGCACAGATACGCAGGATTCATATTTT.

The chain carries TRBV19 and TRBJ1-2; no clear D. Deletions cut 8 bases from V and 5 bases from J, with 21 bases between. This CDR3 contains 15 residues. CDR1 is LNHDA and CDR2 is SQIVND in the germline V gene (reference sequence). The CDR3 region has the DNA TGTGCCAGTTCGGCCAACTCCGAATCGACATATGGCTACACCTTC. As protein: CASSANSESTYGYTF.

The chain uses TRBV2 and TRBJ2-5; no clear D. Germline-derived CDR1 and CDR2 are SNHLY and FYNNEI. V lost 5 bases and J lost 5, with 9 bases in between. The CDR3 is 12 residues long. The CDR3 protein is CASSFQRETQYF. CDR3 in DNA: TGTGCCAGCAGTTTTCAAAGGGAGACCCAGTACTTC. Full variable domain (rest looked up from reference TRBV2 and TRBJ2-5): EPEVTQTPSHQVTQMGQEVILRCVPISNHLYFYWYRQILGQKVEFLVSFYNNEISEKSEIFDDQFSVERPDGSNFTLKIRSTKLEDSAMYFCASSFQRETQYFGPGTRLLVL.

The CDR3 coding sequence is TGTGCCAGCAGCTTAGCGCACTTTGAAGCTTTCTTT. Translating gives CASSLAHFEAFF. The chain employs TRBV7-2 and TRBJ1-1; D gene uncertain. The germline V gene encodes CDR1 SGHTA and CDR2 FQGNSA. Trimming stripped 0 bases from V and 7 bases from J, with 6 bases between. The CDR3 totals 12 residues.

The chain has TRBV6-5 and TRBJ2-1, with D tentatively TRBD1 (6 bases). Germline values: CDR1 MNHEY, CDR2 SVGAGI. The CDR3 is made up of 14 amino acids. V was shortened by 5 bases and J by 4 bases, with 12 bases between the two germline ends. The CDR3 is CASSPGTPYNEQFF. Here the CDR3 DNA reads TGTGCCAGCAGTCCCGGGACACCTTACAATGAGCAGTTCTTC.

V usage is TRBV6-5 and J usage is TRBJ1-4, with 7 bases that match TRBD1. This CDR3 spans 14 amino acids. Germline lookup yields CDR1 MNHEY and CDR2 SVGAGI. V was pared by 5 bases and J by 4 bases, with 4 bases of the junction left unmatched. CDR3 region: CASSADRDNEKLFF. CDR3 DNA sequence: TGTGCCAGCAGTGCTGACAGGGATAATGAAAAACTGTTTTTT.

The chain combines TRBV18 with TRBJ1-2; 10 nucleotides align to TRBD1. The CDR3 consists of 15 residues. The V and J ends lost 3 bases and 5 bases, in that order; junction bases with no gene match: 6. The germline V gene has CDR1 KGHSH and CDR2 LQKENI. The CDR3 sequence: CASSPPGTGEYGYTF. CDR3 nucleotides: TGTGCCAGCTCACCTCCCGGGACAGGGGAGTATGGCTACACCTTC.

The V gene is TRBV4-3, the J gene TRBJ1-2, with D perhaps matching TRBD1 (5 bases). Trimming removed 0 bases from V and 8 bases from J, with 16 bases in between. This CDR3 has 15 amino acids. From germline, CDR1 is LGHNA and CDR2 YSLEER. CDR3 sequence: CASSQDRERLYGYTF. The CDR3 DNA follows: TGCGCCAGCAGCCAAGACAGGGAGAGACTATACGGCTACACCTTC.

This clone was observed a single time. The genes are TRBV6-6 and TRBJ2-7, with D perhaps TRBD1 or TRBD2 (5 bases each). This CDR3 has 15 amino acids. The V end lost 2 bases, the J end lost 3 bases, and 14 bases lay between the germline ends. Germline V gene lookup returns CDR1 MNHNY and CDR2 SVGAGI (reference sequence). Written as DNA, the CDR3 is TGTGCCAGCAGTTACGGGGGTCCCGTTTACTACGAGCAGTACTTC. Translating it yields CASSYGGPVYYEQYF.

The V call is TRBV14, the J call TRBJ1-1; weak D call: TRBD1 (5 bases). V lost 4 bases and J 5 bases, leaving 11 bases between the germline ends. The germline V gene encodes CDR1 SGHDN and CDR2 FVKESK. The CDR3 has 13 amino acids. The CDR3 loop is CASSRTKGTEAFF. Written as DNA, the CDR3 is TGTGCCAGCAGCCGGACCAAGGGGACTGAAGCTTTCTTT. Full variable domain (outside the CDR3, taken from reference TRBV14 and TRBJ1-1): EAGVTQFPSHSVIEKGQTVTLRCDPISGHDNLYWYRRVMGKEIKFLLHFVKESKQDESGMPNNRFLAERTGGTYSTLKVQPAELEDSGVYFCASSRTKGTEAFFGQGTRLTVV.

The J gene is TRBJ1-1, the V gene TRBV5-1; D not resolved. The CDR3 is 16 residues long. The V end lost 4 bases, the J end lost 1 base, and 17 bases lay between the germline ends. Germline CDR1 reads SGHRS; CDR2 reads YFSETQ. The DNA of the CDR3 is TGCGCCAGCAGCCAAAACGTGGCAGGAGGGAACACTGAAGCTTTCTTT. Translated, it gives CASSQNVAGGNTEAFF.

The gene calls are TRBV7-9 and TRBJ1-4; D gene ambiguous. Germline CDR1 and CDR2: SEHNR and FQNEAQ (reference sequence). This CDR3 has 16 residues. V was trimmed by 1 base and J by 0 bases, leaving 9 bases between them. CDR3 DNA sequence: TGTGCCAGCAGCTTAGGGATGGGGACAACTAATGAAAAACTGTTTTTT. Translation gives CASSLGMGTTNEKLFF.

This clone was recorded once. The chain has TRBV18 and TRBJ2-1; 9 positions agree with TRBD2. Germline trimming cut 5 bases from V and 5 bases from J; bases unmatched to any gene: 10. Germline values: CDR1 KGHSH, CDR2 LQKENI. The CDR3 runs 16 residues. DNA of the CDR3: TGTGCCAGCTCAAACCAAGCGCTAGCGGGAAACAATGAGCAGTTCTTC. Its protein product is CASSNQALAGNNEQFF. The full variable domain, in which reference TRBV18 and TRBJ2-1 provide the parts outside the CDR3, is NAGVMQNPRHLVRRRGQEARLRCSPMKGHSHVYWYRQLPEEGLKFMVYLQKENIIDESGMPKERFSAEFPKEGPSILRIQQVVRGDSAAYFCASSNQALAGNNEQFFGPGTRLTVL.

This clone has more than one count but fewer than ten. The chain couples TRBV12-5 to TRBJ1-1; unclear D gene. Trimming took off 0 bases at V and 3 bases at J, with 11 bases between the two ends. The CDR3 totals 15 residues. CDR1 is LGHNT, CDR2 FRNRAP, per germline. For the CDR3, the DNA is TGTGCTAGTGGTTTGGTCTTCGGACCATACACTGAAGCTTTCTTT. It specifies CASGLVFGPYTEAFF.

The chain carries TRBV7-2 and TRBJ2-3; 7 bases agree with TRBD2. J gave up 2 bases and V 6 bases, and 5 bases lay outside the gene matches. The germline CDR1 and CDR2 sequences are SGHTA and FQGNSA. The CDR3 spans 14 residues. In nucleotides, the CDR3 is TGTGCCAGCAGTACGGGACTATTCACAGATACGCAGTATTTT. Its translation is CASSTGLFTDTQYF.

This clone came up once. The rearrangement joins TRBV20-1 to TRBJ2-1, with TRBD2 matching over 9 bases. V dropped 5 bases and J dropped 11; count of bases not matched to a gene: 4. CDR1 is DFQATT and CDR2 is SNEGSKA in the germline V gene (reference sequence). The CDR3 runs to 11 residues. The CDR3 here is CSAPGLAQQFF. CDR3 nucleotide sequence: TGCAGTGCTCCTGGACTAGCGCAGCAGTTCTTC.

For this clone: Other DNA sequences of this sample code for an identical CDR3. The J gene is TRBJ2-5, the V gene TRBV10-3; perhaps D is TRBD1 or TRBD2 (5 bases each). V gave up 8 bases and J gave up 4 bases, with 8 bases separating them. The CDR3 runs to 11 residues. From germline, CDR1 is ENHRY and CDR2 SYGVKD. The CDR3 coding sequence is TGTGCCATCGGGGGTGGAGAGACCCAGTACTTC. Translation: CAIGGGETQYF.

The genes are TRBV6-5 and TRBJ1-5, with 9 bases lining up with TRBD1. Unmatched junction bases numbered 7, after V lost 6 bases and J lost 7 bases. Germline-derived CDR1 and CDR2 are MNHEY and SVGAGI. The CDR3 consists of 14 residues. Written as DNA, the CDR3 is TGTGCCAGCAGGGTGGGACAGGGAGGACAGCCCCAGCATTTT. Residues: CASRVGQGGQPQHF.

The rearrangement links TRBV29-1 to TRBJ1-4; 11 bases align to TRBD1. The CDR3 is 13 amino acids. The V segment lost 7 bases and the J segment 8 bases; nucleotides outside the gene matches: 6. Germline CDR1 is SQVTM and CDR2 is ANQGSEA. The CDR3 DNA reads as TGCAGCGCGGACGGGACAGGGGGGGAAAAACTGTTTTTT. Translated, it gives CSADGTGGEKLFF.

This rearrangement joins TRBV15 to TRBJ2-6; no firm D call. Per the germline V gene, CDR1 is LNHNV and CDR2 is YYDKDF (reference sequence). With 1 base removed from V and 2 bases from J, the gap between germline ends came to 6 bases. The CDR3 is 15 residues long. The CDR3 DNA reads TGTGCCACCAGCAGAGGACCGCCTGGGGCCAACGTCCTGACTTTC. The encoded protein is CATSRGPPGANVLTF.

The chain joins TRBV9 to TRBJ1-2, with 7 bases that match TRBD1. The length of the CDR3 is 11 residues. The J segment lost 7 bases and the V segment lost 4 bases, leaving 1 base of the junction unmatched. Germline assignment: CDR1 SGDLS and CDR2 YYNGEE. Here the CDR3 reads CASSQGGGYTF. The CDR3 DNA follows: TGTGCCAGCAGCCAGGGGGGTGGCTACACCTTC.

The chain employs TRBV30 and TRBJ1-5; a possible D gene is TRBD1 (6 bases). Germline CDR1 GTSNPN, CDR2 SVGIG (reference sequence). V was clipped by 3 bases and J by 3 bases, with 15 bases between them. The CDR3 is made up of 15 amino acids. DNA for the CDR3: TGTGCCTGGAGCGGGGGGGCCGCTTTCAATCAGCCCCAGCATTTT. Residues: CAWSGGAAFNQPQHF.

V gene TRBV6-5 combines with J gene TRBJ2-2; 10 positions agree with TRBD2. Germline CDR1 MNHEY, CDR2 SVGAGI. The CDR3 covers 15 residues. Losses at the gene ends were 6 bases for V and 6 bases for J; bases not matched to a gene: 7. CDR3 sequence (DNA): TGTGCCAGCAGGACCCCCGGGACTAGCGCCGGGGAGCTGTTTTTT. It is translated as CASRTPGTSAGELFF.

This clone was observed a single time. The CDR3 nucleotides read TGCACCAGCAGCCAAGAAAGTTCCGGGGGGTTCGTCACTGAAGCTTTCTTT. It encodes CTSSQESSGGFVTEAFF. The chain uses TRBV1 and TRBJ1-1. TRBV1 is a recognized pseudogene. This CDR3 spans 17 amino acids.

In this sample, this clone turned up a few times. The chain has TRBV4-1 and TRBJ1-4; the D is unclear. CDR1 is MGHRA, CDR2 YSYEKL, per germline. V gave up 1 base and J gave up 7 bases, with 4 bases separating them. This CDR3 is 12 amino acids long. The CDR3 coding sequence is TGCGCCAGCAGCCAAGTTTCTGAAAAACTGTTTTTT. Translating it yields CASSQVSEKLFF.

V usage is TRBV30 and J usage is TRBJ1-2; 7 bases align to TRBD1. The junction had 5 bases not matched to a gene; V was cut back by 5 bases and J by 2 bases. Germline assignment: CDR1 GTSNPN and CDR2 SVGIG (reference sequence). This CDR3 has 13 residues. CDR3 sequence reads: CAWEGQRNYGYTF. The CDR3 coding sequence is TGTGCCTGGGAGGGACAGAGAAACTATGGCTACACCTTC. The whole variable domain, filled in from reference TRBV30 and TRBJ1-2, reads SQTIHQWPATLVQPVGSPLSLECTVEGTSNPNLYWYRQAAGRGLQLLFYSVGIGQISSEVPQNLSASRPQDRQFILSSKKLLLSDSGFYLCAWEGQRNYGYTFGSGTRLTVV.

The rearrangement joins TRBV15 to TRBJ1-5; D call uncertain. This CDR3 comprises 15 residues. Germline-derived CDR1 and CDR2 are LNHNV and YYDKDF (reference sequence). Trimming took 0 bases from V and 4 from J, leaving 10 bases between them. This CDR3 is CATSRDYRENQPQHF. CDR3 sequence (DNA): TGTGCCACCAGCAGAGATTATCGGGAAAATCAGCCCCAGCATTTT.

J is TRBJ2-7 and V is TRBV5-1, with D hard to call. Per germline, CDR1 SGHRS and CDR2 YFSETQ. This CDR3 is 13 amino acids long. The V and J ends lost 6 bases and 6 bases respectively, with 16 bases between them. The CDR3 region has the DNA TGCGCCAGCACCCTGGGCCTGAAGGGCGAGCAGTACTTC. Amino acid sequence: CASTLGLKGEQYF.

The V call is TRBV6-5, the J call TRBJ1-3, with 10 bases fitting TRBD1. The CDR3 loop spans 15 amino acids. Germline V gene lookup returns CDR1 MNHEY and CDR2 SVGAGI. V trimming: 4 bases; J trimming: 4 bases; junction bases outside the gene matches: 4. The CDR3 DNA reads TGTGCCAGCAGTTCGACAGGGGGCGGCGGAAACACCATATATTTT. The encoded protein is CASSSTGGGGNTIYF.